One TCR beta chain is described in this entry. Its antigen is currently unknown. These data belong to a study of graft-versus-host responses after intestinal transplantation. Points from the study as a whole: Graft-donor T cell macrochimerism coincided with high graft-versus-host to host-versus-graft clonal ratios in allografts. Some GvH clones appeared in ileal mucosa or blood before recipient bone marrow. Maximum circulating GvH clone levels tracked with early post-transplant HvG decreases.

The method was immunoSEQ multiplex PCR; TCRdb's version includes in-frame clones alone and lacks a portion of them. The table records around 77,000 clones, about 94% of them present only once. Germline trimming cut 0 bases from V and 4 bases from J; bases unmatched to any gene: 7. The length of the CDR3 is 18 residues. The germline CDR1 and CDR2 sequences are SGHAT and FQNNGV. The TCR was taken from a human donor who received an intestinal transplant. The starting material was unstimulated CD8+ T cells sorted from spleen or lymph node cells, obtained before intestinal transplant. The chain employs TRBV11-2 and TRBJ2-1; 12 nucleotides align to TRBD2. The CDR3 DNA reads as TGTGCCAGCAGCTTAGAACTAGCGGGAGGCCGAGGGTACAATGAGCAGTTCTTC. Encoded protein: CASSLELAGGRGYNEQFF.